This paragraph covers one TCR beta chain sequence. The sample belongs to a study of blood T cell repertoires in COVID-19. Study context: There were acute and convalescent COVID-19 samples, and they came from the United States, Italy and Spain. The analysed material was cDNA or gDNA that came from T cells, B-cell-depleted T cells, or PBMCs.

Per the original methods: Amplification of reference gene primers was used by the study to estimate nucleated cell counts. The data were produced by immunoSEQ multiplex PCR, yet TCRdb's version contains in-frame clones alone and is incomplete. V and J calls and clone size are as listed in that table; D and trimming were resolved from the DNA. The sample holds approximately 24,000 clones, approximately 87% seen once. The CDR3 length is 14 residues. V was trimmed by 0 bases and J by 3 bases, leaving 8 bases between them. From germline, CDR1 is MNHEY and CDR2 SVGAGI. The receptor was isolated from a human donor with active COVID-19. The donor label of this sample is uncertain. Sequenced material: peripheral blood. The genes are TRBV6-5 and TRBJ1-2, with D possibly TRBD1 on 5 matching bases. The CDR3 sequence: CASSYSKGDYGYTF. Written as DNA, the CDR3 is TGTGCCAGCAGTTACTCGAAAGGGGACTATGGCTACACCTTC.